These T cell receptor beta chains were read from a single sample in a study of beta chain features in type 1 diabetes. The protocol was immunoSEQ multiplex PCR, while the TCRdb copy is restricted to in-frame clones and leaves out a portion. The sample comprises 400,000 to 600,000 clones, around 30% of which are singletons, and 0.05% to 0.07% rests with the top ten. The sample was naive CD4+ T cells from blood. The origin of the receptors is a man aged 18 to 29 in good health. Each CDR3 is given with its conserved first and last residue. D genes are given only for firm matches. For some rows the clone size is stated as once, few or many, or as a class when expanded; others skip it.

-,TRBD1,TRBV28,TRBJ2-7,CASSLSRGLYEQYF,TGTGCCAGCAGTTTGAGCAGGGGGCTCTACGAGCAGTACTTC
-,-,TRBV18,TRBJ1-1,CASSPANREAFF,TGTGCCAGCTCACCGGCAAACAGGGAAGCTTTCTTT
-,-,TRBV7-8,TRBJ2-1,CASSLARVPSSYNEQFF,TGTGCCAGCAGCTTAGCAAGAGTCCCCAGCTCCTACAATGAGCAGTTCTTC
-,-,TRBV4-1,TRBJ2-5,CASSRLDRRYQETQYF,TGCGCCAGCAGCCGCCTAGACAGGAGATACCAAGAGACCCAGTACTTC
-,TRBD2,TRBV18,TRBJ2-7,CASSPELAGLYEQYF,TGTGCCAGCTCGCCAGAACTAGCGGGTCTTTACGAGCAGTACTTC
-,-,TRBV4-3,TRBJ1-6,CASSQAPGEGNNSPLHF,TGCGCCAGCAGCCAAGCCCCAGGGGAGGGGAATAATTCACCCCTCCACTTT
-,-,TRBV28,TRBJ1-1,CASNAPDRFDVAFF,TGTGCCAGCAACGCCCCCGACAGGTTCGATGTCGCTTTCTTT
few,-,TRBV6-1,TRBJ2-6,CASIVLGANVLTF,TGTGCCAGCATCGTTCTTGGGGCCAACGTCCTGACTTTC
-,-,TRBV11-2,TRBJ2-7,CASTFTGEQYF,TGTGCCAGCACCTTCACGGGGGAGCAGTACTTC
-,-,TRBV30,TRBJ2-1,CAWRILGSNEQFF,TGTGCCTGGAGGATCCTGGGCAGCAATGAGCAGTTCTTC
-,-,TRBV5-1,TRBJ2-5,CASSPPRGLQETQYF,TGCGCCAGCAGCCCACCGAGGGGTCTCCAAGAGACCCAGTACTTC
few,-,TRBV30,TRBJ2-1,CAWSVGGPVPNNEQFF,TGTGCCTGGAGTGTTGGGGGCCCGGTGCCCAACAATGAGCAGTTCTTC
-,TRBD2,TRBV5-1,TRBJ2-1,CASSLGVTSGYNEQFF,TGCGCCAGCAGCTTGGGGGTAACTAGCGGCTACAATGAGCAGTTCTTC
-,-,TRBV5-1,TRBJ2-1,CASSPRTTYNEQFF,TGCGCCAGCAGCCCCCGTACCACTTACAATGAGCAGTTCTTC
few,-,TRBV30,TRBJ2-1,CAWRAGPYNEQFF,TGTGCCTGGAGGGCGGGACCCTACAATGAGCAGTTCTTC
few,-,TRBV18,TRBJ2-1,CASSTIDAAAEQFF,TGTGCCAGCTCAACCATTGACGCGGCGGCCGAGCAGTTCTTC
few,-,TRBV15,TRBJ2-5,CATSREVAQETQYF,TGTGCCACCAGCAGAGAGGTAGCACAAGAGACCCAGTACTTC
few,TRBD1,TRBV30,TRBJ2-2,CAWTPWTGRTGELFF,TGTGCCTGGACACCTTGGACAGGGCGCACCGGGGAGCTGTTTTTT
few,TRBD2,TRBV5-1,TRBJ2-3,CASSLAVGRARDTQYF,TGCGCCAGCAGCTTGGCCGTCGGGAGGGCCAGAGATACGCAGTATTTT
few,TRBD2,TRBV6-5,TRBJ2-7,CASSFGGYSEQYF,TGTGCCAGCAGTTTCGGGGGGTACTCCGAGCAGTACTTC
-,TRBD1,TRBV6-1,TRBJ1-2,CASSTGQSYGYTF,TGTGCCAGCAGTACGGGACAGAGCTATGGCTACACCTTC
-,-,TRBV30,TRBJ2-3,CAWSILRETQYF,TGTGCCTGGAGTATCTTGAGGGAAACGCAGTATTTT
-,-,TRBV30,TRBJ2-2,CAWTPESGTGELFF,TGTGCCTGGACACCCGAGAGTGGCACCGGGGAGCTGTTTTTT
-,-,TRBV19,TRBJ1-2,CASIGFRYGYTF,TGTGCCAGTATCGGGTTTCGATATGGCTACACCTTC
-,-,TRBV7-2,TRBJ2-1,CASSLVGLATNEQFF,TGTGCCAGCAGCTTAGTTGGGCTAGCAACGAATGAGCAGTTCTTC
-,-,TRBV7-2,TRBJ2-5,CASSLGLLEETQYF,TGTGCCAGCAGCTTAGGTCTCTTAGAAGAGACCCAGTACTTC
-,-,TRBV5-1,TRBJ2-3,CASSLTTADTQYF,TGCGCCAGCAGCTTGACGACTGCAGATACGCAGTATTTT
-,TRBD1,TRBV19,TRBJ2-7,CASSIRTGAYEQYF,TGTGCCAGTAGTATACGGACAGGGGCCTACGAGCAGTACTTC
few,-,TRBV5-1,TRBJ2-5,CASSLITLGETQYF,TGCGCCAGCAGCTTGATTACGTTAGGGGAGACCCAGTACTTC
few,-,TRBV30,TRBJ1-2,CAWNEGDYYGYTF,TGTGCCTGGAACGAGGGTGACTACTATGGCTACACCTTC
-,-,TRBV5-4,TRBJ1-2,CASSYPEGGRRYGYTF,TGTGCCAGCAGCTACCCAGAAGGGGGTAGACGGTATGGCTACACCTTC
once,-,TRBV4-1,TRBJ2-7,CASSQEETVREQYF,TGCGCCAGCAGCCAAGAAGAGACCGTGAGGGAGCAGTACTTC
once,TRBD1,TRBV30,TRBJ2-2,CAWSRTGGTGELFF,TGTGCCTGGAGTCGGACAGGGGGCACCGGGGAGCTGTTTTTT